This TCR beta chain was retrieved from a study of blood T cell repertoires in COVID-19. Study information: Collection of acute and convalescent COVID-19 samples took place in the United States, Italy and Spain. The cDNA or gDNA used as material had been derived from T cells, B-cell-depleted T cells, or PBMCs.

In the authors' workflow: Estimation of nucleated cell counts relied on the amplification of reference gene primers. Only in-frame clones appear in the TCRdb table, and some are missing; sequencing was by immunoSEQ multiplex PCR. That table furnishes V, J and clone size, whereas the DNA furnished D and trimming. The sample shows about 260,000 clones, approximately 85% of them seen only once. The CDR3 length is 15 residues. V was shortened by 0 bases and J by 1 base, with 9 bases between the two germline ends. Germline lookup yields CDR1 SGHRS and CDR2 YFSETQ. This receptor was identified in a human donor in a cohort sampled during active COVID-19. The chain uses TRBV5-1 and TRBJ2-3; the D gene is possibly TRBD2 (5 bases). Sequenced sample: peripheral blood. CDR3 sequence reads: CASSLAGMGTDTQYF. The CDR3 DNA reads TGCGCCAGCAGCTTGGCGGGGATGGGCACAGATACGCAGTATTTT. Complete variable domain (other parts from reference TRBV5-1 and TRBJ2-3): KAGVTQTPRYLIKTRGQQVTLSCSPISGHRSVSWYQQTPGQGLQFLFEYFSETQRNKGNFPGRFSGRQFSNSRSEMNVSTLELGDSALYLCASSLAGMGTDTQYFGPGTRLTVL.